The next 8 T cell receptor beta chains were all read from a single sample in a study of T-cell reconstitution after alpha-beta-depleted transplantation in children. Unique molecular identifiers were incorporated during preparation of the TCRbeta library. Each CDR3 protein is one row after TCRdb ran MiXCR on the PCR reads. The sample carries roughly 340,000 distinct CDR3 sequences, about a sixth recorded once. The specimen was PBMCs, mostly from graft donor cells, collected 360 days after TCRalphabeta/CD19-depleted stem cell transplant. Receptors were obtained from a male patient aged 2-15 years who had a stem cell transplant for acute lymphoblastic leukemia, so the T cells may come from the graft donor.

This clonotype has more than one count but fewer than ten. This chain uses TRBV5-1 with TRBJ2-1, with 9 nucleotides matching TRBD1. The CDR3 has 16 amino acids. Trimming took 0 bases from V and 0 from J; bases not matched to a gene: 1. Looked up from germline, CDR1 is SGHRS and CDR2 is YFSETQ. The DNA for the CDR3 is TGCGCCAGCAGCTTGGGGGACAGGGTCTCCTACAATGAGCAGTTCTTC. Translating gives CASSLGDRVSYNEQFF.

There are many counts of this clonotype. V is TRBV7-8 and J is TRBJ2-3, with 9 bases aligning to TRBD1. The CDR3 sequence is 16 residues long. The V and J ends lost 6 bases and 6 bases, in that order; junction bases with no gene match: 13. Germline CDR1 SGHVS, CDR2 FQNEAQ. As DNA, the CDR3 is TGTGCCAGCAGTTCCGAAGGGACAGGGCATGGTGATACGCAGTATTTT. Protein: CASSSEGTGHGDTQYF.

The genes are TRBV20-1 and TRBJ2-1; 8 nucleotides match TRBD2. V trimming: 1 base; J trimming: 6 bases; junction bases outside the gene matches: 8. Germline CDR1 reads DFQATT; CDR2 reads SNEGSKA (reference sequence). This CDR3 is built from 15 residues. CDR3 DNA: TGCAGTGCTAGAGGTGGGACTAGGGGCCCCAATGAGCAGTTCTTC. Protein sequence: CSARGGTRGPNEQFF.

The genes are TRBV3-1 and TRBJ2-5; D ambiguous. The CDR3 consists of 14 residues. The germline gives CDR1 LGHDT, CDR2 YNNKEL (reference sequence). V shed 4 bases and J shed 2 bases, with 11 bases lying between them. The CDR3 sequence is CASSPSGLQETQYF. The CDR3 DNA is TGTGCCAGCAGCCCTTCTGGGCTTCAAGAGACCCAGTACTTC.

This clonotype has just a few counts. The J gene is TRBJ2-5, the V gene TRBV10-3; weak D call: TRBD2 (6 bases). The V end was cut by 6 bases, the J end by 4 bases, with 12 bases between. Germline CDR1 reads ENHRY; CDR2 reads SYGVKD. CDR3 size: 13 residues. For the CDR3, the DNA is TGTGCCATCAGGGACTACCCCCGAGAGACCCAGTACTTC. Its translation: CAIRDYPRETQYF.

This clonotype was detected a few times. The V and J genes are TRBV10-3 and TRBJ2-1; no reliable D call. CDR3 size: 12 residues. Trimming left V 7 bases short and J 6 bases short, with 10 bases between. Germline V gene lookup returns CDR1 ENHRY and CDR2 SYGVKD. The CDR3 region has the DNA TGTGCCATCAACCGGACCCCCAATGAGCAGTTCTTC. This gives the protein CAINRTPNEQFF.

In its sample, this clonotype was seen a few times. V is TRBV29-1 and J is TRBJ2-7; D possibly matches TRBD1 or TRBD2 (5 bases each). V lost 3 bases and J lost 0, with 9 bases in between. Germline loops: CDR1 SQVTM, CDR2 ANQGSEA. This CDR3 has 13 amino acids. The CDR3: CSVEGDLSYEQYF. The CDR3 nucleotides read TGCAGCGTTGAGGGGGACCTCTCCTACGAGCAGTACTTC.

This clonotype was counted between two and nine times. The V gene is TRBV4-3, the J gene TRBJ2-7; TRBD1 is a possible D gene (7 bases). CDR1 and CDR2 from the germline V gene are LGHNA and YSLEER. The CDR3 has 17 amino acids. Trimming shortened V by 0 bases and J by 2 bases, and 17 bases separated the two germline ends. CDR3 in DNA: TGCGCCAGCAGCCAAGACTGGAGGGACAGCATAACCTACGAGCAGTACTTC. Its translation: CASSQDWRDSITYEQYF.